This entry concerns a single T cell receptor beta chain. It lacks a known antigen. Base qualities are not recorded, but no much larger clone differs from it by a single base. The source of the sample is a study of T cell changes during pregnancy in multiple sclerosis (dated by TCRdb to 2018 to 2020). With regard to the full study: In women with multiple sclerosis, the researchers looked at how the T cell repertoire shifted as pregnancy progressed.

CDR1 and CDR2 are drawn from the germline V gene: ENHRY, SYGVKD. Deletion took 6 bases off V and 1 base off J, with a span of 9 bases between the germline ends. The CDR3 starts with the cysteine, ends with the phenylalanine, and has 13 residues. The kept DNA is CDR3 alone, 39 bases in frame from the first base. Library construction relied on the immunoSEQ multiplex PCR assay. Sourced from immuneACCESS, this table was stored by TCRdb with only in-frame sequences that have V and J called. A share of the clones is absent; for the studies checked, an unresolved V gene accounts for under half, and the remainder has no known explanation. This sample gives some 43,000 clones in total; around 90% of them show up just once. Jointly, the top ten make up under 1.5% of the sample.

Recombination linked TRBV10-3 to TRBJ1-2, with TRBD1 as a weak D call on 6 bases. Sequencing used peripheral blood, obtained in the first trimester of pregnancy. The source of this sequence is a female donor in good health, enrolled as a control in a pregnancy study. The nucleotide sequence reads TGTGCCATCAGATCGGACAGTAACTATGGCTACACCTTC. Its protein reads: CAIRSDSNYGYTF.